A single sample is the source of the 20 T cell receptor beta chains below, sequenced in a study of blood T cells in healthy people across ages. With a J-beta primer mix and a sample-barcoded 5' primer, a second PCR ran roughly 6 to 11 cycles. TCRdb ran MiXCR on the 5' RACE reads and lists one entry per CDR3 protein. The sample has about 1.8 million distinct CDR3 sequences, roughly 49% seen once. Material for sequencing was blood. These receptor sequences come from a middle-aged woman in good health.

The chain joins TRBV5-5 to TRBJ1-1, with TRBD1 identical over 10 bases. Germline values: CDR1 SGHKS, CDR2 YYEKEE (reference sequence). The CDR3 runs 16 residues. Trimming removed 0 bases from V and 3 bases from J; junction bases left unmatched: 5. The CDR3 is CASSLGTGGRYTEAFF. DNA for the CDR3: TGTGCCAGCAGCTTGGGGACAGGGGGGAGATACACTGAAGCTTTCTTT.

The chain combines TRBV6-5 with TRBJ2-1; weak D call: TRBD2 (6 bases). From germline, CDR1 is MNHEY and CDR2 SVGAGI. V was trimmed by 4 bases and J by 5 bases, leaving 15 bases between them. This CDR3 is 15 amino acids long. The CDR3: CASSFGGVADNEQFF. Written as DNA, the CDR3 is TGTGCCAGCAGTTTCGGGGGTGTCGCTGACAATGAGCAGTTCTTC.

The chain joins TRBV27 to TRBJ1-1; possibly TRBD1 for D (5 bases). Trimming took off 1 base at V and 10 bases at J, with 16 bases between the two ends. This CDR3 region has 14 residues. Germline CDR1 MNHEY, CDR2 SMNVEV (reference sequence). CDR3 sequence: CASSLLVGEEVAFF. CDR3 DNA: TGTGCCAGCAGTTTATTGGTAGGGGAGGAGGTAGCTTTCTTT.

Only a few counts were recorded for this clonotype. The CDR3 here is CSAEDRPYGYTF. Here the CDR3 DNA reads TGCAGTGCTGAAGACAGACCCTATGGCTACACCTTC. The rearrangement uses TRBV20-1 and TRBJ1-2, with a possible D match to TRBD1 (5 bases). CDR1 is DFQATT and CDR2 is SNEGSKA in the germline V gene (reference sequence). V lost 5 bases to trimming and J lost 4 bases, with 11 bases between them. The CDR3 extends over 12 amino acids.

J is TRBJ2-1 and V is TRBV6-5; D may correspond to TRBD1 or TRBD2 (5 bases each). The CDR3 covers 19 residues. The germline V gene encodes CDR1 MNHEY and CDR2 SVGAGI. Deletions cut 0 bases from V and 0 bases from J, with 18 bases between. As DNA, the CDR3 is TGTGCCAGCAGTTACTCGGTACCCGACGGGACGGACTCCTACAATGAGCAGTTCTTC. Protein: CASSYSVPDGTDSYNEQFF.

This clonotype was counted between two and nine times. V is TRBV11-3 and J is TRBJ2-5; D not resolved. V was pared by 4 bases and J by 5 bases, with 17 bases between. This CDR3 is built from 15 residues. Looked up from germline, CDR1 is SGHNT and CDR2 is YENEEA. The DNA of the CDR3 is TGTGCCAGCAGCTCCCGGCTCCTTGATAGGGAGACCCAGTACTTC. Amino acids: CASSSRLLDRETQYF.

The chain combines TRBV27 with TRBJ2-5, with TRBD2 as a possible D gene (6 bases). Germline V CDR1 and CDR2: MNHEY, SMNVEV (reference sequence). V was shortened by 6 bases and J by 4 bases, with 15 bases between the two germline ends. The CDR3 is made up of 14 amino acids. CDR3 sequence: CASRAWGSGETQYF. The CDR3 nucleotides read TGTGCCAGCAGGGCATGGGGTAGCGGAGAGACCCAGTACTTC.

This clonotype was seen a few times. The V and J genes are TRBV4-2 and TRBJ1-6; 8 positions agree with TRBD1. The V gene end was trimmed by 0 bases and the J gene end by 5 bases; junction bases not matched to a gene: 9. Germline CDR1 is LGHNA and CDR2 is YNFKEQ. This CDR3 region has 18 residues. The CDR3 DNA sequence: TGTGCCAGCAGCCAAGAGAGGCGACAGGGGCGACATAATTCACCCCTCCACTTT. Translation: CASSQERRQGRHNSPLHF.

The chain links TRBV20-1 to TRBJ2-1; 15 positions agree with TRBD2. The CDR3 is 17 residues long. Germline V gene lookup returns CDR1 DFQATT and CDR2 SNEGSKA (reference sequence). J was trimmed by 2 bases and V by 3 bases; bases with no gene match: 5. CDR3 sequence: CSASKGLAGGPYNEQFF. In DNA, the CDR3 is TGCAGTGCTAGTAAAGGACTAGCGGGGGGGCCCTACAATGAGCAGTTCTTC.

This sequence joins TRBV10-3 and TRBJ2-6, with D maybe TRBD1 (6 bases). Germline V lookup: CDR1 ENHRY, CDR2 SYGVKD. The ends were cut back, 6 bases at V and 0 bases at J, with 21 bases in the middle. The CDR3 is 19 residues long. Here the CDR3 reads CAISARQVRVDSGANVLTF. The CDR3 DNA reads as TGTGCCATCAGCGCCCGACAGGTTCGGGTGGACTCTGGGGCCAACGTCCTGACTTTC.

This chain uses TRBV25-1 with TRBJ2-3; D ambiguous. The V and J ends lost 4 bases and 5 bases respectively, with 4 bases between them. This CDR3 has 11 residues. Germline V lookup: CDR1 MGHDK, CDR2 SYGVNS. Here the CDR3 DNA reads TGTGCCAGCAGTGTAATAGATACGCAGTATTTT. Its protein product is CASSVIDTQYF.

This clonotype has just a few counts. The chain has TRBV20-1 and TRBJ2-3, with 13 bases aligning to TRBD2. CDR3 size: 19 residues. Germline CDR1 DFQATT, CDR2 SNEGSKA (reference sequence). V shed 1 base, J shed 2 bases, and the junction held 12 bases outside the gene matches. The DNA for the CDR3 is TGCAGTGCTAGAGGAAGGCCACGACTAGCGGGGGGCATCACAGATACGCAGTATTTT. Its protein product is CSARGRPRLAGGITDTQYF.

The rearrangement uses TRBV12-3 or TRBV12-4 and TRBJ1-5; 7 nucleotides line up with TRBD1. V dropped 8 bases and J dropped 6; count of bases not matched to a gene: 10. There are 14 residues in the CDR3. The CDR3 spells CASYNSGGSQPQHF. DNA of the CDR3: TGTGCCAGCTATAATTCAGGGGGGAGTCAGCCCCAGCATTTT.

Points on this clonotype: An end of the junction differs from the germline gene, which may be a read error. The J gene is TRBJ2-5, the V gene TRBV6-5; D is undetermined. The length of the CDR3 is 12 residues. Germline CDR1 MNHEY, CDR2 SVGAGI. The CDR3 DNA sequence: TGTGCCAGCAGGGTGGGTACAGAGGCCCAGTACTTC. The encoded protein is CASRVGTEAQYF.

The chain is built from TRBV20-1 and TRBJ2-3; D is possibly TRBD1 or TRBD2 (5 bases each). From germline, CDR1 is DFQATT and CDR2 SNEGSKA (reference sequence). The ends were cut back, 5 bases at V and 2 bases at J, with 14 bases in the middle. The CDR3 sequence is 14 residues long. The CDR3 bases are TGCAGTGCTTGCCGGGACGGGCACACAGATACGCAGTATTTT. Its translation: CSACRDGHTDTQYF.

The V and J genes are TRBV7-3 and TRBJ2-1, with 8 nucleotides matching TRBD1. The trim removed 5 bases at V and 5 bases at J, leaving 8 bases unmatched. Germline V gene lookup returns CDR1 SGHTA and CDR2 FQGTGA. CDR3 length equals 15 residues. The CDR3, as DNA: TGTGCCAGCAGCCCCACAGGGGGTAACGACAATGAGCAGTTCTTC. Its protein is CASSPTGGNDNEQFF.

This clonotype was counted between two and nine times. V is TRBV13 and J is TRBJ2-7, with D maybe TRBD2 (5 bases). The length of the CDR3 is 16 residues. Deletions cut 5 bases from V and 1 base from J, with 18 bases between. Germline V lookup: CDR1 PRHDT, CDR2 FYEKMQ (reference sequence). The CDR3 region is CASSVKRGSESYEQYF. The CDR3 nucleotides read TGTGCCAGCAGCGTAAAGCGCGGGTCGGAGTCCTACGAGCAGTACTTC.

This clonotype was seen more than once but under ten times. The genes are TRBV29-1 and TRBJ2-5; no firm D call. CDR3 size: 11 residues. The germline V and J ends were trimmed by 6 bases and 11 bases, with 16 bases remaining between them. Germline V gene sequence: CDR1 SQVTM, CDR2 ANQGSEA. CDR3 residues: CSVPDKNQQYF. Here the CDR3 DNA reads TGCAGCGTCCCCGACAAGAATCAGCAGTACTTC.

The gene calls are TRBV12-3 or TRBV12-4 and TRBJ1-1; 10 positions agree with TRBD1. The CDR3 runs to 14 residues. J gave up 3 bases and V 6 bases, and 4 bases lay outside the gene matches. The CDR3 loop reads CASRLDRGDTEAFF. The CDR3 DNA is TGTGCCAGCAGATTGGACAGGGGGGACACTGAAGCTTTCTTT.

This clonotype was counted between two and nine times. CDR3 in DNA: TGCGCCAGCCCCTACAATGAGCAGTTCTTC. The encoded protein is CASPYNEQFF. The gene calls are TRBV4-3 and TRBJ2-1; D is ambiguous. Trimming shortened V by 8 bases and J by 2 bases, and 1 base separated the two germline ends. The CDR3 sequence is 10 residues long. Germline V lookup: CDR1 LGHNA, CDR2 YSLEER.